These 14 T cell receptor beta chains originate from one sample sequenced in a study of shared clonotypes between healthy human individuals. Repertoires were generated with immunoSEQ multiplex PCR, while TCRdb's copy carries only in-frame clones and drops some. The sample records about 2.4 million clones, roughly 93% being singletons. Sequencing input: naive CD4+ T cells from PBMCs. Subset defined: CD45RA+ positively selected. The receptors derive from a man aged 18 to 30 in good health. Some clones in this sample may be carry-over from other donors' samples.

V and J are TRBV4-2 and TRBJ2-2; TRBD2 agrees at 7 bases. V was clipped by 6 bases and J by 1 base; unmatched bases: 5. In germline, CDR1 is LGHNA, CDR2 YNFKEQ. The CDR3 extends over 15 amino acids. The CDR3 loop reads CASRQRDLNTGELFF. For the CDR3, the DNA is TGTGCCAGCAGGCAGCGGGATTTGAACACCGGGGAGCTGTTTTTT.

V and J are TRBV5-1 and TRBJ2-3, with 7 bases fitting TRBD2. This CDR3 region has 14 residues. V trimming: 4 bases; J trimming: 6 bases; junction bases outside the gene matches: 8. CDR1 is SGHRS, CDR2 YFSETQ, per germline. This CDR3 is CASSHTAGADTQYF. DNA for the CDR3: TGCGCCAGCAGCCACACTGCGGGAGCGGATACGCAGTATTTT. The entire variable domain, with the rest obtained from reference TRBV5-1 and TRBJ2-3, is as follows: KAGVTQTPRYLIKTRGQQVTLSCSPISGHRSVSWYQQTPGQGLQFLFEYFSETQRNKGNFPGRFSGRQFSNSRSEMNVSTLELGDSALYLCASSHTAGADTQYFGPGTRLTVL.

The rearrangement links TRBV7-3 to TRBJ2-1; a weak D match, TRBD1 (6 bases). This CDR3 region has 15 residues. Germline assignment: CDR1 SGHTA and CDR2 FQGTGA. V was cut by 5 bases and J by 4 bases, with 15 bases left in between. CDR3 sequence: CASSLGQGTYNEQFF. In DNA, the CDR3 is TGTGCCAGCAGCCTCGGCCAGGGGACATACAATGAGCAGTTCTTC.

V gene TRBV10-3 combines with J gene TRBJ1-4; D call uncertain. This CDR3 has 16 residues. Deletions cut 4 bases from V and 0 bases from J, with 12 bases between. Germline V gene lookup returns CDR1 ENHRY and CDR2 SYGVKD. The CDR3 region is CAISVRQPATNEKLFF. In DNA, the CDR3 is TGTGCCATCAGTGTTCGTCAGCCGGCAACTAATGAAAAACTGTTTTTT.

This chain joins TRBV15 and TRBJ2-7; 7 positions agree with TRBD1. The V and J ends lost 0 bases and 2 bases, in that order; junction bases with no gene match: 7. Germline V gene lookup returns CDR1 LNHNV and CDR2 YYDKDF (reference sequence). This CDR3 is built from 16 residues. The CDR3 DNA sequence: TGTGCCACCAGCAGAGAGGCAGGGGGTACCCCCTACGAGCAGTACTTC. This codes for CATSREAGGTPYEQYF.

V and J are TRBV4-3 and TRBJ2-2; 14 bases are shared with TRBD2. The germline V gene has CDR1 LGHNA and CDR2 YSLEER. The CDR3 loop spans 17 amino acids. V lost 4 bases and J lost 5; bases outside the gene matches: 6. This chain's CDR3 is CASSPGLAGVWTGELFF. DNA of the CDR3: TGCGCCAGCAGCCCGGGACTAGCGGGAGTATGGACCGGGGAGCTGTTTTTT.

The chain couples TRBV18 to TRBJ1-2; D unresolved. The CDR3 is 14 amino acids. Trimming cost V 3 bases and J 3 bases, with 11 bases left between them. Germline V CDR1 and CDR2: KGHSH, LQKENI. Written as DNA, the CDR3 is TGTGCCAGCTCACCTCAAGGGATTGACTATGGCTACACCTTC. The encoded protein is CASSPQGIDYGYTF.

Concerning this clone itself: The sample contains more than one DNA sequence encoding this CDR3. The chain links TRBV9 to TRBJ2-7; the D gene is possibly TRBD2 (5 bases). V dropped 2 bases and J dropped 2 bases, with 8 bases sitting between them. Germline V gene sequence: CDR1 SGDLS, CDR2 YYNGEE. This CDR3 contains 13 residues. The CDR3 protein is CASSVGVTYEQYF. CDR3 sequence (DNA): TGTGCCAGCAGCGTCGGGGTCACCTACGAGCAGTACTTC. The whole variable domain, remainder taken from reference TRBV9 and TRBJ2-7, is DSGVTQTPKHLITATGQRVTLRCSPRSGDLSVYWYQQSLDQGLQFLIQYYNGEERAKGNILERFSAQQFPDLHSELNLSSLELGDSALYFCASSVGVTYEQYFGPGTRLTVT.

The V call is TRBV27, the J call TRBJ2-7; 7 bases agree with TRBD2. V was clipped by 5 bases and J by 6 bases; unmatched bases: 10. CDR3 length equals 14 residues. In germline, CDR1 is MNHEY, CDR2 SMNVEV (reference sequence). The DNA for the CDR3 is TGTGCCAGCAGTCCCGGGACTACACCTCTCGAGCAGTACTTC. This translates into CASSPGTTPLEQYF.

This clone appeared a single time. The chain employs TRBV5-1 and TRBJ1-5; weak D call: TRBD1 (5 bases). Trimming stripped 4 bases from V and 5 bases from J, with 19 bases between. CDR1 and CDR2 (germline): SGHRS, YFSETQ. This CDR3 is built from 16 residues. CDR3 sequence: CASSREPLGADQPQHF. CDR3 nucleotides: TGCGCCAGCAGCCGTGAACCCCTTGGGGCGGATCAGCCCCAGCATTTT.

This rearrangement joins TRBV14 to TRBJ2-7, with 8 bases matching TRBD2. The length of the CDR3 is 14 residues. Germline CDR1 SGHDN, CDR2 FVKESK. The trim removed 10 bases at V and 1 base at J, leaving 9 bases unmatched. CDR3 bases: TGTGCCACCAAACGGGCTAGCGGGTCCTACGAGCAGTACTTC. It encodes CATKRASGSYEQYF. The whole variable domain, filled in from reference TRBV14 and TRBJ2-7, reads EAGVTQFPSHSVIEKGQTVTLRCDPISGHDNLYWYRRVMGKEIKFLLHFVKESKQDESGMPNNRFLAERTGGTYSTLKVQPAELEDSGVYFCATKRASGSYEQYFGPGTRLTVT.

In this sample, this clone turned up a few times. J is TRBJ1-1 and V is TRBV28; no clear D. This CDR3 is 14 amino acids long. Germline V gives CDR1 MDHEN, CDR2 SYDVKM. With 3 bases removed from V and 8 bases from J, the gap between germline ends came to 16 bases. In DNA form, the CDR3 reads TGTGCCAGCAGTTTTTGGACGACCACAGTAGAAGCTTTCTTT. This codes for CASSFWTTTVEAFF.

The chain is built from TRBV29-1 and TRBJ1-4; a possible D gene is TRBD1 (6 bases). The CDR3 is made up of 12 amino acids. Germline V gene lookup returns CDR1 SQVTM and CDR2 ANQGSEA. V was trimmed by 7 bases and J by 5 bases, leaving 11 bases between them. CDR3 sequence: CSAMRGNEKLFF. For the CDR3, the DNA is TGCAGCGCCATGAGGGGGAATGAAAAACTGTTTTTT.

This chain joins TRBV28 and TRBJ2-4; D gene ambiguous. Germline assignment: CDR1 MDHEN and CDR2 SYDVKM. The CDR3 runs to 16 residues. Trimming removed 2 bases from V and 0 bases from J, with 11 bases in between. The CDR3 nucleotides read TGTGCCAGCAGTTTAGATGGTCTTATAGCCAAAAACATTCAGTACTTC. As protein: CASSLDGLIAKNIQYF.